This T cell receptor (beta chain) was identified during a study of cytomegalovirus exposure and HLA in healthy donors. Findings and limits, study-wide: The study recorded 160 or so TCR beta chains that were cytomegalovirus-associated. In vitro testing confirmed three CMV-associated chains as specific for CMV antigens.

The protocol was immunoSEQ multiplex PCR, while the TCRdb copy is restricted to in-frame clones and leaves out a portion. The sample has roughly 250,000 clones; roughly 89% are singletons. Trimming stripped 5 bases from V and 6 bases from J, with 20 bases between. The length of the CDR3 is 16 residues. The germline V gene encodes CDR1 SEHNR and CDR2 FQNEAQ (reference sequence). A note on this clone: Its specificity is unknown.

A roughly 120-subject validation cohort, separate from the approximately 610-subject first cohort, supplied the donors. The clonotype was recovered from a man between 18 and 35 years old in good health and CMV-seronegative. Material for sequencing was PBMCs. The chain carries TRBV7-9 and TRBJ1-5; possibly TRBD1 for D (5 bases). For the CDR3, the DNA is TGTGCCAGCAGCCTGACCCTCGGGAGCGGGGGTCAGCCCCAGCATTTT. It yields the protein CASSLTLGSGGQPQHF.